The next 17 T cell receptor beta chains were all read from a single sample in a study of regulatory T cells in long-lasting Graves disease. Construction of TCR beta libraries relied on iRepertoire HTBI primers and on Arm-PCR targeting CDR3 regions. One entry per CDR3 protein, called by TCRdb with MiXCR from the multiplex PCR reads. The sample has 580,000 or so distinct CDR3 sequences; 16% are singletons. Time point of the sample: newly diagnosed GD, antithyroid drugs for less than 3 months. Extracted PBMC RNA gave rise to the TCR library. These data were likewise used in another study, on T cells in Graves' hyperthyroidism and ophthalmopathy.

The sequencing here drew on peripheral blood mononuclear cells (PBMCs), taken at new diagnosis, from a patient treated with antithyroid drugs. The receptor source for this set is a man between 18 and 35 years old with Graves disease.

CDR3 sequence: CSARPRRGQGFSPLHF. In DNA form, the CDR3 reads TGCAGTGCTAGACCCCGGAGGGGACAGGGTTTTTCGCCCCTCCACTTT. The chain has TRBV20-1 and TRBJ1-6, with 9 bases that match TRBD1. Germline-derived CDR1 and CDR2 are DFQATT and SNEGSKA (reference sequence). The CDR3 runs to 16 residues. V lost 2 bases, J lost 13 bases, and 15 bases stayed unmatched.

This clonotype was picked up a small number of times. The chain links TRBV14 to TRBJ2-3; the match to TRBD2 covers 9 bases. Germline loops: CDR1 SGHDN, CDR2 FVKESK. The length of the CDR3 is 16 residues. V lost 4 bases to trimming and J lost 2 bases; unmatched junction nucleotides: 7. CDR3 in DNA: TGTGCCAGCAGCCCCGGCGGGAGGGGCAACACAGATACGCAGTATTTT. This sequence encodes CASSPGGRGNTDTQYF.

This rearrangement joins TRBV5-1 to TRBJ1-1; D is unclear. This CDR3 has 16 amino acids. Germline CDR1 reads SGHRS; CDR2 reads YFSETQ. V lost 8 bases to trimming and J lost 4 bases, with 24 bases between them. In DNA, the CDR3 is TGCGCCAGTGGCCCCGGGTCCCAAAACCCGCTCACTGAAGCTTTCTTT. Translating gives CASGPGSQNPLTEAFF.

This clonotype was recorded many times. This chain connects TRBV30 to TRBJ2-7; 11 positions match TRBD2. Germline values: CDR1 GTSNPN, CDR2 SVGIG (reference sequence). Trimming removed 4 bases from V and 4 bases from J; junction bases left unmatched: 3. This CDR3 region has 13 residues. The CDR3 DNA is TGTGCCTGGACCGGGACTAGCGGATACGAGCAGTACTTC. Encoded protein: CAWTGTSGYEQYF.

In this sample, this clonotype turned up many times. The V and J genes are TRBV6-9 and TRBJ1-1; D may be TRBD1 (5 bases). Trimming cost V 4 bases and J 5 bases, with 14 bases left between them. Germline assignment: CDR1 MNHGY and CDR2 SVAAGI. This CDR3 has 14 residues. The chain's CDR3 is CASSSGTPRTEAFF. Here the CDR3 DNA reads TGTGCCAGCAGTTCAGGGACCCCGCGGACTGAAGCTTTCTTT.

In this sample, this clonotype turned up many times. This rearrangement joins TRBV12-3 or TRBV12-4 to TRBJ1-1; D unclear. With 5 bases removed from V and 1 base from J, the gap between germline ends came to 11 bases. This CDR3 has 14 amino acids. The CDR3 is CASSAPRENTEAFF. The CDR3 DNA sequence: TGTGCCAGCAGTGCCCCAAGGGAGAACACTGAAGCTTTCTTT.

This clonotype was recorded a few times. The CDR3 sequence is CASRIVAGGQETQYF. In nucleotides, the CDR3 is TGTGCCAGCCGAATAGTGGCGGGAGGGCAAGAGACCCAGTACTTC. V and J are TRBV3-1 and TRBJ2-5; 9 nucleotides match TRBD2. This CDR3 contains 15 residues. In germline, CDR1 is LGHDT, CDR2 YNNKEL (reference sequence). The trim removed 8 bases at V and 2 bases at J, leaving 9 bases unmatched.

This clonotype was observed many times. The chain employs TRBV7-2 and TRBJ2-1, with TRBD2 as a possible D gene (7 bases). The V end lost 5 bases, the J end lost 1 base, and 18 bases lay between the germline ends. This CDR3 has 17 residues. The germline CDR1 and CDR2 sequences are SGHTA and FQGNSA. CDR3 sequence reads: CASSPGSGRGSYNEQFF. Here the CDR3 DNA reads TGTGCCAGCAGCCCCGGGAGTGGGAGGGGGTCCTACAATGAGCAGTTCTTC.

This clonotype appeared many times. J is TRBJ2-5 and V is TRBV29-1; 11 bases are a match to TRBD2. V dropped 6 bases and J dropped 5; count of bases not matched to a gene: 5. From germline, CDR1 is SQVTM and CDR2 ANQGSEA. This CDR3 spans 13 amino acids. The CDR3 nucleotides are TGCAGCGTCGCGATAGCGGGAGGGGAGACCCAGTACTTC. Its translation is CSVAIAGGETQYF. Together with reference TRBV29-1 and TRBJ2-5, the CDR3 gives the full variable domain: SAVISQKPSRDICQRGTSLTIQCQVDSQVTMMFWYRQQPGQSLTLIATANQGSEATYESGFVIDKFPISRPNLTFSTLTVSNMSPEDSSIYLCSVAIAGGETQYFGPGTRLLVL.

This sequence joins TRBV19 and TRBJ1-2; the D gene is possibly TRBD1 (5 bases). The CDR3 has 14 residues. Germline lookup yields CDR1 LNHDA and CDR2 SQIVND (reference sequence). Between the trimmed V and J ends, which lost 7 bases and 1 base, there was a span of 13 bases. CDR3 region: CASNGDASNYGYTF. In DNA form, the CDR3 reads TGTGCCAGTAACGGGGACGCGAGTAACTATGGCTACACCTTC.

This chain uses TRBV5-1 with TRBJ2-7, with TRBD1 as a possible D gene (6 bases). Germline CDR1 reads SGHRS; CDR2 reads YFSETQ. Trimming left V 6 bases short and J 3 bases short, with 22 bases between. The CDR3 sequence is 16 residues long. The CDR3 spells CASTLSVPGAHYEQYF. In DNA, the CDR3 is TGCGCCAGCACTCTCTCAGTTCCAGGGGCCCACTACGAGCAGTACTTC.

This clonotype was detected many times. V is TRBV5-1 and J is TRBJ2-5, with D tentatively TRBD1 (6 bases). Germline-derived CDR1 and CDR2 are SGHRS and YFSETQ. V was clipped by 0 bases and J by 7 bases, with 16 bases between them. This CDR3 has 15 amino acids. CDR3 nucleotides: TGCGCCAGCAGCTTGGAGCCGGGACACGAGGGGACCCAGTACTTC. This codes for CASSLEPGHEGTQYF.

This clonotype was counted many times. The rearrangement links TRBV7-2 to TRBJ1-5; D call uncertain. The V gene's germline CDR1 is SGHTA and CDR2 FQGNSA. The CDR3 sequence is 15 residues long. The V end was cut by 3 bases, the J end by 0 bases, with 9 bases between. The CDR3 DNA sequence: TGTGCCAGCAGCTTCGACGGGCTTAGCAATCAGCCCCAGCATTTT. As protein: CASSFDGLSNQPQHF.

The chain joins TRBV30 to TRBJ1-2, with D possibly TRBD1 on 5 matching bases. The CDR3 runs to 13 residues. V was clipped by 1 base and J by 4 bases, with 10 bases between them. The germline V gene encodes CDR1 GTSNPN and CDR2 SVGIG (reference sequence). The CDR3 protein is CAWSGTSGYGYTF. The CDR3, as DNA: TGTGCCTGGAGTGGGACATCTGGCTATGGCTACACCTTC.

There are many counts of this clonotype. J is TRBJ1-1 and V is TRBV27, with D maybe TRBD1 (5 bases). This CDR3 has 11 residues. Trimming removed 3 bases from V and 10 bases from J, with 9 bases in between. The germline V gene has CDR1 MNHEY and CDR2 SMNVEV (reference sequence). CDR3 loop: CASSFGGRAFF. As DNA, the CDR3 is TGTGCCAGCAGTTTTGGGGGGAGAGCTTTCTTT.

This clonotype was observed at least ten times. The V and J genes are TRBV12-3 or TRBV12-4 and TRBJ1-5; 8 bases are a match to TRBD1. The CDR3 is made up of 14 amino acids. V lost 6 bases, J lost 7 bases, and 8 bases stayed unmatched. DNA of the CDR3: TGTGCCAGCAGCCCCGGACAGGGAGGCCAGCCCCAGCATTTT. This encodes CASSPGQGGQPQHF.

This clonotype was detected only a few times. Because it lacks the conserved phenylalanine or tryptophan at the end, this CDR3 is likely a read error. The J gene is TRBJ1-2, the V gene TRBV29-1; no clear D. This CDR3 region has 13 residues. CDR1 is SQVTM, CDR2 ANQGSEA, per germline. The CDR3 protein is CSALGPPNYGYTL. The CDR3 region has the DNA TGCAGTGCCTTGGGTCCACCTAACTATGGCTACACCCTC.